The sequence of this T cell receptor (beta chain) was determined in a study of cytomegalovirus exposure and HLA in healthy donors. General study points: Some TCR beta chains (roughly 160 of them) were listed as cytomegalovirus-associated.

Details on this clone: The antigen remains undetermined.

The study drew the donors from its approximately 120-subject validation cohort, separate from the roughly 700-subject first cohort. Profiling relied on immunoSEQ multiplex PCR, and the TCRdb table lists in-frame clones only, not all of them. The sample yields 70,000 to 90,000 clones, around 85% seen once. Germline V lookup: CDR1 SGHTA, CDR2 FQGTGA. This CDR3 is built from 14 residues. Trimming took 4 bases from V and 6 from J, leaving 12 bases between them. The V and J genes are TRBV7-3 and TRBJ2-2; the D gene is possibly TRBD2 (5 bases). Sequenced input: PBMCs. The receptor was isolated from a man aged 30 to 45 in good health and CMV-seronegative. DNA for the CDR3: TGTGCCAGCAGCTCAGCGGAGAGGTCCGGGGAGCTGTTTTTT. Translating gives CASSSAERSGELFF.